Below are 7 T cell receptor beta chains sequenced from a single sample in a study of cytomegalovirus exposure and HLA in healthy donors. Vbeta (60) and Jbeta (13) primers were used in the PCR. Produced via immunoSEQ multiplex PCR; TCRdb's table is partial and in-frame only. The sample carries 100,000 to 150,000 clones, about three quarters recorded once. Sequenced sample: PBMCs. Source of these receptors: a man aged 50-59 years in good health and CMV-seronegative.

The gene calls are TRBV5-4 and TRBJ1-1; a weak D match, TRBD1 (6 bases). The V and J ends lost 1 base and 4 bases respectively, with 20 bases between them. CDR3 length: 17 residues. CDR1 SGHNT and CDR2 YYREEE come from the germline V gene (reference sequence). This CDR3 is CASSLSPGNRVVTEAFF. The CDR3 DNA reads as TGTGCCAGCAGCTTGAGCCCGGGAAACAGGGTTGTCACTGAAGCTTTCTTT.

For the CDR3, the DNA is TGTGCCAGCTCAGGGGGCGAGCCAGATACGCAGTATTTT. This translates into CASSGGEPDTQYF. This chain uses TRBV18 with TRBJ2-3; the D gene is possibly TRBD1 (6 bases). This CDR3 has 13 residues. The ends were cut back, 5 bases at V and 4 bases at J, with 10 bases in the middle. CDR1 is KGHSH and CDR2 is LQKENI in the germline V gene.

The CDR3, as DNA: TGTGCCAGCTCAGGACAGGGCTACGAGCAGTACGTC. Protein product: CASSGQGYEQYV. The rearrangement joins TRBV18 to TRBJ2-7; 8 bases are shared with TRBD1. The V and J ends lost 5 bases and 3 bases, in that order; junction bases with no gene match: 0. The CDR3 covers 12 residues. Germline V lookup: CDR1 KGHSH, CDR2 LQKENI.

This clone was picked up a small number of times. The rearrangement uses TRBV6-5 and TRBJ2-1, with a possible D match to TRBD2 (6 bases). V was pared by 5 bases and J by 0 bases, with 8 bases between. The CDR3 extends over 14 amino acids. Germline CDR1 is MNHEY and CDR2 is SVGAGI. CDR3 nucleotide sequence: TGTGCCAGCAGTCCCGGGAGCTCCTACAATGAGCAGTTCTTC. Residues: CASSPGSSYNEQFF.

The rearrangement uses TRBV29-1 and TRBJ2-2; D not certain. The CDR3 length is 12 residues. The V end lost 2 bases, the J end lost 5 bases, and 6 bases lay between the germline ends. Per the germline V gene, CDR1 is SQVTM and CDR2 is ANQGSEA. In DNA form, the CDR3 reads TGCAGCGTTGAAAGAGGTACCGGGGAGCTGTTTTTT. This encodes CSVERGTGELFF.

In DNA form, the CDR3 reads TGTGCCAGTGAGGACAGACGGAACACCGGGGAGCTGTTTTTT. As protein: CASEDRRNTGELFF. The V call is TRBV6-6, the J call TRBJ2-2; TRBD1 is a possible D gene (6 bases). Per germline, CDR1 MNHNY and CDR2 SVGAGI (reference sequence). Between the trimmed V and J ends, which lost 9 bases and 1 base, there was a span of 12 bases. The CDR3 runs 14 residues.

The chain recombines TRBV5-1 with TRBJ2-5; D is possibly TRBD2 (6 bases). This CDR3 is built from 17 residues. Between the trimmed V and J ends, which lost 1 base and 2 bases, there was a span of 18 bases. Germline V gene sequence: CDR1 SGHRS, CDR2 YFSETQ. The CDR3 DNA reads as TGCGCCAGCAGCTTGTTGGGGGGAGGTGCAAGGCAAGAGACCCAGTACTTC. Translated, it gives CASSLLGGGARQETQYF.